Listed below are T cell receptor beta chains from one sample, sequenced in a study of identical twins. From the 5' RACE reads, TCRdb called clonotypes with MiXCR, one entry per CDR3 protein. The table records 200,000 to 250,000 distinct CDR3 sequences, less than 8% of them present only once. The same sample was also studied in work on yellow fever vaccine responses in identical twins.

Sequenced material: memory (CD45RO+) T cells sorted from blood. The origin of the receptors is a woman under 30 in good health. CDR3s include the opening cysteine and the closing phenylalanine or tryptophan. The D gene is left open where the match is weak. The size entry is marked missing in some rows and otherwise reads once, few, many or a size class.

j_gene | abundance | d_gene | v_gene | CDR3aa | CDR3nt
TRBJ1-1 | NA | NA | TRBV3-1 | CASSQTFAGYTEAFF | TGTGCCAGCAGCCAAACCTTCGCTGGGTACACTGAAGCTTTCTTT
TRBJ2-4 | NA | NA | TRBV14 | CASSQAGVAIQYF | TGTGCCAGCAGCCAGGCAGGGGTGGCCATTCAGTACTTC
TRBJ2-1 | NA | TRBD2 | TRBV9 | CASSTQRGGSDEQFF | TGTGCCAGCAGCACACAGCGGGGTGGGAGTGATGAGCAGTTCTTC
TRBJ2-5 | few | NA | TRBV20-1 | CSANPESPGGKTQYF | TGCAGTGCCAACCCCGAAAGCCCCGGTGGGAAGACCCAGTACTTC
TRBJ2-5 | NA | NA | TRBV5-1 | CASSLATSKETQYF | TGCGCCAGCAGCTTGGCCACCAGCAAAGAGACCCAGTACTTC
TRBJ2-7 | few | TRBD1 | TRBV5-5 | CASSRGQGSYEQYF | TGTGCCAGCAGCCGAGGACAGGGTTCCTACGAGCAGTACTTC
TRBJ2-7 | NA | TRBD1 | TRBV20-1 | CSARGSGTGEQYF | TGCAGTGCTAGAGGCTCCGGGACAGGGGAGCAGTACTTC
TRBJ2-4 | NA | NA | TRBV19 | CASSIVAGPQYF | TGTGCCAGTAGTATAGTAGCCGGACCCCAGTACTTC
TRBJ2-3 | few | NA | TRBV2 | CASSVVGPDTQYF | TGTGCCAGCAGTGTTGTAGGGCCCGATACGCAGTATTTT
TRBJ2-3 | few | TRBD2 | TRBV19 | CASSQRDTDTQYF | TGTGCCAGTAGTCAGCGGGATACAGATACGCAGTATTTT